A single sample gave rise to the 14 T cell receptor beta chains below, sequenced in a study of T cell repertoires in cytomegalovirus infection. These TCRs' antigens remain unknown. MiXCR, applied by TCRdb to the reads, yields one record per CDR3 protein. The sample shows roughly 69,000 distinct CDR3 sequences, approximately 30% of them seen only once. The starting material was CD8+ T cells from cultured PBMCs, obtained from culture after CMV antigen stimulation. All receptors derive from a human donor in good health (CMV status not recorded). Some clones in this sample may be carry-over from other donors' samples.

The chain links TRBV6-2 or TRBV6-3 to TRBJ2-7; D call uncertain. V lost 4 bases to trimming and J lost 5 bases, with 12 bases between them. Germline assignment: CDR1 MNHEY and CDR2 SVGEGT. The CDR3 is made up of 13 amino acids. CDR3 residues: CASSLARRDEQYF. The CDR3 nucleotides read TGTGCCAGCAGTTTGGCCCGCCGGGACGAGCAGTACTTC.

The chain couples TRBV28 to TRBJ1-2; possibly TRBD1 for D (5 bases). The CDR3 loop spans 13 amino acids. Germline loops: CDR1 MDHEN, CDR2 SYDVKM. V was clipped by 5 bases and J by 8 bases, with 15 bases between them. The chain's CDR3 is CASSTRDLRGYTF. The CDR3 DNA is TGTGCCAGCAGTACGCGGGACCTGAGGGGCTACACCTTC.

V and J are TRBV6-2 or TRBV6-3 and TRBJ2-2; D uncertain. Germline assignment: CDR1 MNHEY and CDR2 SVGEGT. The V gene lost 5 bases and the J gene lost 3 bases, with 4 bases spanning the gap. CDR3 length: 12 amino acids. The CDR3 spells CASSTYTGELFF. CDR3 nucleotide sequence: TGTGCCAGCAGTACATACACCGGGGAGCTGTTTTTT.

V and J are TRBV7-8 and TRBJ1-1, with D perhaps TRBD1 (5 bases). Per the germline V gene, CDR1 is SGHVS and CDR2 is FQNEAQ. Trimming removed 6 bases at V and 3 bases at J, with 11 bases between. This CDR3 has 13 amino acids. CDR3 nucleotide sequence: TGTGCCAGCAGACTAGGGGAATACACTGAAGCTTTCTTT. Translation: CASRLGEYTEAFF.

This sequence joins TRBV7-9 and TRBJ1-3, with TRBD1 as a possible D gene (6 bases). Germline CDR1 is SEHNR and CDR2 is FQNEAQ (reference sequence). The CDR3 has 15 amino acids. V was shortened by 1 base and J by 4 bases, with 11 bases between the two germline ends. CDR3 bases: TGTGCCAGCAGCTTAGGACCAGGGGCCGGAAACACCATATATTTT. Translation gives CASSLGPGAGNTIYF.

This clonotype was counted ten times or more. This chain connects TRBV5-6 to TRBJ2-1; 13 bases match TRBD2. The CDR3 consists of 16 residues. The trim removed 2 bases at V and 12 bases at J, leaving 11 bases unmatched. Germline V CDR1 and CDR2: SGHDT, YYEEEE. The CDR3 is CASSFGGLAGQVGQFF. The CDR3 DNA is TGTGCCAGCAGCTTTGGGGGACTAGCGGGGCAGGTTGGGCAGTTCTTC.

The V call is TRBV9, the J call TRBJ1-4; D possibly corresponds to TRBD1 (6 bases). Germline V gene sequence: CDR1 SGDLS, CDR2 YYNGEE. This CDR3 region has 15 residues. Trimming left V 4 bases short and J 5 bases short, with 15 bases between. Here the CDR3 DNA reads TGTGCCAGCAGCCCGTACAGGGAAGGGAATGAAAAACTGTTTTTT. Translation: CASSPYREGNEKLFF.

The V call is TRBV5-4, the J call TRBJ1-1, with D tentatively TRBD1 (5 bases). V lost 1 base to trimming and J lost 0 bases, with 16 bases between them. The CDR3 totals 17 residues. Germline V gives CDR1 SGHNT, CDR2 YYREEE (reference sequence). CDR3 in amino acids: CASSLYAGPIMNTEAFF. In DNA form, the CDR3 reads TGTGCCAGCAGCTTGTACGCAGGGCCAATCATGAACACTGAAGCTTTCTTT.

The chain recombines TRBV9 with TRBJ2-1; a weak D match, TRBD1 (6 bases). Trimming took off 0 bases at V and 7 bases at J, with 11 bases between the two ends. Germline CDR1 SGDLS, CDR2 YYNGEE. The CDR3 totals 14 residues. The CDR3 DNA sequence: TGTGCCAGCAGCGTAGACGGGACAAAGAATGAGCAGTTCTTC. Translated: CASSVDGTKNEQFF.

This clonotype came up many times. The V gene is TRBV7-8, the J gene TRBJ1-1; no definite D call. The CDR3 extends over 14 amino acids. The germline V and J ends were trimmed by 3 bases and 0 bases, with 8 bases remaining between them. CDR1 is SGHVS and CDR2 is FQNEAQ in the germline V gene. CDR3: CASSFNQLNTEAFF. CDR3 sequence (DNA): TGTGCCAGCAGCTTCAACCAATTGAACACTGAAGCTTTCTTT.

The genes are TRBV6-2 or TRBV6-3 and TRBJ2-3, with D possibly TRBD1 on 5 matching bases. V was pared by 6 bases and J by 2 bases, with 18 bases between. This CDR3 is built from 16 residues. CDR1 and CDR2 from the germline V gene are MNHEY and SVGEGT. The CDR3 sequence is CASRWAQVGHTDTQYF. CDR3 in DNA: TGTGCCAGCAGATGGGCCCAGGTGGGGCACACAGATACGCAGTATTTT.

The V call is TRBV29-1, the J call TRBJ1-1; 9 bases agree with TRBD1. V gave up 5 bases and J gave up 2 bases; unmatched junction bases: 9. Germline V gives CDR1 SQVTM, CDR2 ANQGSEA. The CDR3 is 15 amino acids. Here the CDR3 reads CSVPPRTGENTEAFF. For the CDR3, the DNA is TGCAGCGTTCCTCCTCGGACAGGGGAAAACACTGAAGCTTTCTTT.

This rearrangement joins TRBV28 to TRBJ2-2; the D is unclear. CDR3 length equals 17 residues. Trimming removed 1 base at V and 2 bases at J, with 14 bases between. The germline gives CDR1 MDHEN, CDR2 SYDVKM. CDR3 sequence: CASSLSLSGQNTGELFF. The CDR3 DNA follows: TGTGCCAGCAGTTTATCTTTGTCCGGGCAAAACACCGGGGAGCTGTTTTTT.

V usage is TRBV4-2 and J usage is TRBJ2-3, with 10 bases that match TRBD2. J gave up 3 bases and V 1 base, and 4 bases lay outside the gene matches. The CDR3 extends over 16 amino acids. The germline CDR1 and CDR2 sequences are LGHNA and YNFKEQ. For the CDR3, the DNA is TGTGCCAGCAGCCAAGTAGCGGGGGGCAGTACAGATACGCAGTATTTT. This encodes CASSQVAGGSTDTQYF.